These 4 T cell receptor beta chains were sequenced from one sample in a study of beta chain features in type 1 diabetes. General study points: Among patients with Type 1 diabetes, TCRB CDR3s were moderately but significantly shorter in every one of the four CD4+ subsets.

These receptors have no identified antigens. Expressed TCRB transcripts were sequenced after all isolated RNA was converted to cDNA. The assay was immunoSEQ multiplex PCR, and TCRdb's table has in-frame clones only and misses some. The sample includes a few hundred thousand clones, roughly an eighth of them seen just once. Sequenced: naive CD4+ T cells from blood. These receptors were collected from a young woman with type 1 diabetes.

The V gene is TRBV28, the J gene TRBJ2-7, with D possibly being TRBD2 (7 bases). Germline loops: CDR1 MDHEN, CDR2 SYDVKM. The CDR3 covers 14 residues. V gave up 9 bases and J gave up 4 bases, with 19 bases separating them. The CDR3 nucleotides read TGTGCCAGTAGGGGGGGAGGCGGGGTTTACGAGCAGTACTTC. It is translated as CASRGGGGVYEQYF.

The CDR3 DNA reads as TGTGCCAGCAGCTTAGCGGCCCGCCTAGCGGAGGGTTACACAGATACGCAGTATTTT. Amino acids: CASSLAARLAEGYTDTQYF. The chain joins TRBV13 to TRBJ2-3, with 7 bases lining up with TRBD2. The CDR3 contains 19 residues. V shed 1 base and J 2 bases; nucleotides not matched to a gene: 15. In germline, CDR1 is PRHDT, CDR2 FYEKMQ (reference sequence).

In this sample, this clone turned up a few times. The chain recombines TRBV5-4 with TRBJ1-2, with a possible D match to TRBD1 (6 bases). The CDR3 sequence is 13 residues long. Germline CDR1 and CDR2: SGHNT and YYREEE (reference sequence). The V end was cut by 4 bases, the J end by 12 bases, with 19 bases between. The CDR3 here is CASSDTGHLRDTF. CDR3 nucleotides: TGTGCCAGCAGCGATACGGGACACCTGAGGGACACCTTC. Variable domain in full (rest from reference TRBV5-4 and TRBJ1-2): ETGVTQSPTHLIKTRGQQVTLRCSSQSGHNTVSWYQQALGQGPQFIFQYYREEENGRGNFPPRFSGLQFPNYSSELNVNALELDDSALYLCASSDTGHLRDTFGSGTRLTVV.

The V call is TRBV11-2, the J call TRBJ2-1; possible D gene TRBD2, 5 bases. This CDR3 comprises 15 residues. With 1 base removed from V and 4 bases from J, the gap between germline ends came to 11 bases. Germline loops: CDR1 SGHAT, CDR2 FQNNGV. The CDR3: CASSLAHGGYNEQFF. CDR3 sequence (DNA): TGTGCCAGCAGCTTAGCGCACGGAGGTTACAATGAGCAGTTCTTC.